This TCR beta chain was documented in a study of cytomegalovirus exposure and HLA in healthy donors. General observations from the study: Immune exposure was documented only through CMV serostatus. V- and J-gene trimming in TCR beta was tied to a missense DCLRE1C variant by an analysis performed later. In an earlier analysis, productive rearrangement rates for most beta V segments clustered near 87% or 30%. Reportedly, HLA-A and HLA-B alleles of most subjects were accurately predicted from TCR beta.

Germline CDR1 MDHEN, CDR2 SYDVKM. Trimming took off 6 bases at V and 8 bases at J, with 7 bases between the two ends. CDR3 length: 10 amino acids. In regard to this clone: Its cognate antigen is unknown.

The PCR used 60 Vbeta and 13 Jbeta primers. TCRdb keeps only in-frame clones here, not all; method: immunoSEQ multiplex PCR. The sample holds about 160,000 clones, 77% seen once. This TCR derives from a woman younger than 45 in good health and CMV-seronegative. The chain uses TRBV28 and TRBJ1-1; D gene ambiguous. The sample taken for sequencing was PBMCs. The CDR3 protein is CASRTIEAFF. The CDR3 DNA is TGTGCCAGCAGGACAATAGAAGCTTTCTTT.